This is a list of T cell receptor beta chains from one sample in a study of blood T cell repertoires in COVID-19. TCRdb's table, derived via immunoSEQ multiplex PCR, lists solely in-frame clones and lacks some. Of 300,000 to 400,000 clones listed, about 86% are singletons. The sample comprised PBMCs or T cells enriched from blood (not recorded which). These receptors came from a woman aged 40 to 50 with acute COVID-19. Each CDR3 is given with its conserved first and last residue. Clone size, where shown, is once, few, many, or a class for clones that have expanded.

TRBV24-1	TRBJ2-3	NA	CATSDSGSLHTDTQYF
TRBV9	TRBJ1-5	NA	CASSAGDGYSNQPQHF
TRBV7-9	TRBJ1-2	NA	CASSLTSGLNYGYTF
TRBV5-6	TRBJ1-2	NA	CASSLTSGGGSYGYTF
TRBV13	TRBJ1-3	NA	CASSFPREGNTIYF
TRBV7-9	TRBJ1-5	NA	CASGRTGAGNQPQHF
TRBV25-1	TRBJ1-6	NA	CASSAGTGNSPLHF
TRBV10-3	TRBJ2-5	NA	CATRSEETQYF
TRBV29-1	TRBJ2-7	NA	CSVGGLDSYEQYF
TRBV3-1/TRBV3-2	TRBJ2-5	NA	CASSRGLATVETQYF
TRBV7-2	TRBJ2-7	NA	CASSLGPSGAAYEQYF
TRBV20-1	TRBJ2-4	NA	CSASSGAKNIQYF
TRBV7-2	TRBJ1-1	NA	CASSLSGGVKTEAFF
TRBV5-4	TRBJ2-3	NA	CASSLGSGWAGVDTQYF
TRBV6-1	TRBJ1-5	NA	CASSATGTASGRPQHF
TRBV18	TRBJ1-4	NA	CASSPSMDRELEKLFF
TRBV19	TRBJ2-3	NA	CASSPSRLALSTDTQYF
TRBV24-1	TRBJ2-2	NA	CATSETGNLQAGELFF
TRBV15	TRBJ2-4	NA	CAASRDRGLSKNIQYF
TRBV5-1	TRBJ2-3	NA	CASSLIPGFTDTQYF
TRBV5-4	TRBJ2-7	few	CASSRDFDYEQYF
TRBV5-4	TRBJ1-5	NA	CASSVDRGSNQPQHF
TRBV13	TRBJ1-6	once	CASTLHKAGFREYSPLHF
TRBV11-3	TRBJ2-2	NA	CASSLGTSGTTGELFF
TRBV7-6	TRBJ2-7	NA	CASSMGGVSSYEQYF
TRBV7-2	TRBJ2-3	NA	CASGPRATSVTDTQYF
TRBV5-4	TRBJ2-5	NA	CASSSKRDRGETQYF
TRBV24-1	TRBJ2-5	NA	CATSDTDRDLQETQYF